Detailed here is one TCR beta chain. Its antigen is currently unknown. The CDR3 runs to 10 residues. The germline V and J ends were trimmed by 3 bases and 6 bases, with 6 bases remaining between them. Germline CDR1 DFQATT, CDR2 SNEGSKA (reference sequence). This entry comes from a study of cytomegalovirus exposure and HLA in healthy donors. Use of 60 Vbeta and 13 Jbeta primers characterized the PCR. Using immunoSEQ multiplex PCR, the repertoire was profiled, and TCRdb retains in-frame clones only, with some absent. The sample records 200,000 to 250,000 clones, 75% to 85% being singletons. The study, taken as a whole, reports: A later analysis by the authors found several of the most significant clusters apparently linked to common viral pathogens.

This sequence originates from a woman between 40 and 55 years old in good health and CMV-seronegative. The sequencing input was PBMCs. The genes are TRBV20-1 and TRBJ2-7; D is ambiguous. The chain's CDR3 is CSASSTEQYF. CDR3 DNA sequence: TGCAGTGCTAGTAGCACCGAGCAGTACTTC.